This T cell receptor (beta chain) was captured in a study of shared clonotypes between healthy human individuals. Selected positively for CCR7 and CD45RO-negative, naive CD8 cells excluded terminally differentiated effector memory CD45RA+ cells. Every subset had its genomic DNA shared out evenly among several immunoSEQ plates. TCRdb keeps only in-frame clones here, not all; method: immunoSEQ multiplex PCR. Altogether some 2,100,000 clones are present, about 92% being singletons, with the ten largest covering around 1.7%. Findings and caveats of the study: It was anticipated that sequencing depth would influence how many clonotypes donors shared. The generation probabilities recorded for non-shared clonotypes fell below those of clonotypes shared by all four donors. A limitation of the genetic and exposure-history diversity represented arose from few donors.

Concerning this clone itself: Its antigen is unidentified. One junction end disagrees with the germline gene, perhaps due to a read error.

CDR1 is SEHNR and CDR2 is FQNEAQ in the germline V gene (reference sequence). The CDR3 consists of 17 residues. This clonotype was obtained from a young man in good health. Some clones in this sample may be carry-over from other donors' samples. The sequenced material came from naive CD8+ T cells from PBMCs. The chain links TRBV7-9 to TRBJ2-5, with D perhaps matching TRBD1 (6 bases). In DNA form, the CDR3 reads TGTGCCAGCAGCCTAGCACAGGGCCTTAGCGTGAGAGAGACCCAGTACTTC. It specifies CASSLAQGLSVRETQYF.